This note documents a single T cell receptor beta chain sequence. What it binds is unknown. Sequence at one end of the junction differs from germline and may be a read error. Other DNA sequences in this sample translate to the same CDR3. People who had autoimmune disease history or systemic immunosuppression were excluded. Method: immunoSEQ multiplex PCR; TCRdb's copy keeps in-frame clones and lacks some. The repertoire consists of approximately 91,000 clones, with approximately 83% occurring once and the leading ten covering roughly 1.9%. The source of the sample is a study of OX40 agonist ivuxolimab in advanced cancers. About the study: There were three patients with partial responses, one having hepatocellular carcinoma and two cutaneous melanoma.

The CDR3 totals 14 residues. From germline, CDR1 is ENHRY and CDR2 SYGVKD. Study-level results: In general, CD8+ T cells held more expanded clones than CD4+ did, on average.

Material: CD4+ or CD8+ T cells sorted from blood, obtained in a trial of the OX40 agonist ivuxolimab. This receptor was identified in an adult with an advanced solid tumor such as melanoma, head and neck, liver or kidney cancer. V is TRBV10-3 and J is TRBJ2-7; 12 bases fit TRBD2. CDR3: CAISTTSGGGEQYF. CDR3 DNA sequence: TGTGCTATCAGTACGACTAGCGGGGGTGGCGAGCAGTACTTC.